A selection of T cell receptor beta chains follows, all from one sample in a study of shared clonotypes between healthy human individuals. Profiled with immunoSEQ multiplex PCR; TCRdb holds only in-frame clones, not every one. The sample has around 750,000 clones; over 65% are singletons. Sequencing used memory CD4+ T cells sorted from blood. The receptors shown here come from a woman younger than 45 in good health. CDR3s include the opening cysteine and the closing phenylalanine or tryptophan. The order of the fields is D gene, V gene, J gene, clone size, CDR3 protein, CDR3 DNA. A D gene is named only where the DNA matches it firmly. For some rows the clone size is stated as once, few or many, or as a class when expanded; others skip it.

>TRBD2|TRBV25-1|TRBJ2-3|-
CASGGGTDTQYF
TGTGCCAGCGGGGGAGGGACAGATACGCAGTATTTT
>TRBD2|TRBV7-2|TRBJ2-7|-
CASSQNWVGGSSYEQYF
TGTGCCAGCAGCCAAAATTGGGTCGGCGGGAGCTCCTACGAGCAGTACTTC
>-|TRBV18|TRBJ2-1|-
CASSRYRDSYNEQFF
TGTGCCAGCTCACGATACAGAGATTCCTACAATGAGCAGTTCTTC
>-|TRBV5-4|TRBJ2-6|-
CASSFRQTSGANVLTF
TGTGCCAGCAGCTTTAGGCAGACCTCTGGGGCCAACGTCCTGACTTTC
>-|TRBV7-8|TRBJ1-3|-
CASSFFRVGTGNTIYF
TGTGCCAGCAGCTTCTTTAGGGTTGGTACTGGAAACACCATATATTTT
>TRBD1|TRBV15|TRBJ2-3|-
CATSRSGTGLTDTQYF
TGTGCCACCAGCAGATCCGGGACAGGTCTGACAGATACGCAGTATTTT
>TRBD2|TRBV28|TRBJ2-7|-
CASSISSGRAGSYEQYF
TGTGCCAGCAGTATCTCTAGCGGGAGGGCCGGTTCCTACGAGCAGTACTTC
>TRBD2|TRBV4-1|TRBJ2-7|-
CASSQDIVRGRAAYEQYF
TGCGCCAGCAGCCAAGATATAGTACGCGGGAGGGCCGCCTACGAGCAGTACTTC
>-|TRBV7-9|TRBJ1-3|once
CASSFKGFSGNTIYF
TGTGCCAGCAGCTTCAAGGGGTTCTCTGGAAACACCATATATTTT
>-|TRBV6-1|TRBJ1-2|once
CASTANSNYGYTF
TGTGCCAGCACGGCGAATTCTAACTATGGCTACACCTTC
>-|TRBV4-2|TRBJ2-3|few
CASSPSEWGSLADTQYF
TGTGCCAGCAGCCCAAGTGAATGGGGGTCTTTGGCGGATACGCAGTATTTT
>-|TRBV30|TRBJ1-6|-
CAWSSGNNSPLHF
TGTGCCTGGAGTTCAGGAAATAATTCACCCCTCCACTTT
>-|TRBV6-1|TRBJ2-3|-
CASSEVGRTPSTDTQYF
TGTGCCAGCAGTGAGGTGGGGAGGACCCCTAGCACAGATACGCAGTATTTT
>TRBD2|TRBV7-3|TRBJ2-1|few
CASSLWGLAGTSYNEQFF
TGTGCCAGCAGCTTATGGGGACTAGCGGGAACGTCCTACAATGAGCAGTTCTTC
>-|TRBV4-2|TRBJ1-5|-
CASSQDASSHSNQPQHF
TGTGCCAGCAGCCAAGATGCCAGCAGTCATAGCAATCAGCCCCAGCATTTT
>-|TRBV2|TRBJ1-1|many
CASRREGNTEAFF
TGTGCCAGCAGGCGGGAAGGCAACACTGAAGCTTTCTTT
>TRBD2|TRBV5-1|TRBJ2-7|-
CASSLLGGSFSYEQYF
TGCGCCAGCAGCTTGTTGGGGGGGTCGTTCTCCTACGAGCAGTACTTC
>TRBD1|TRBV25-1|TRBJ1-5|-
CATQGDGNQPQHF
TGTGCCACCCAGGGGGACGGAAATCAGCCCCAGCATTTT
>-|TRBV7-7|TRBJ2-1|-
CASSTGLYNEQFF
TGTGCCAGCAGCACCGGGCTCTACAATGAGCAGTTCTTC
>-|TRBV28|TRBJ1-4|-
CASRGGPTNEKLFF
TGTGCCAGCAGAGGGGGACCAACTAATGAAAAACTGTTTTTT
>-|TRBV7-9|TRBJ2-5|-
CASSLASAETQYF
TGTGCCAGCAGCTTAGCCTCCGCGGAGACCCAGTACTTC
>-|TRBV19|TRBJ1-5|once
CASRDSIPRHNQPQHF
TGTGCCAGTAGGGACTCGATCCCTCGGCACAATCAGCCCCAGCATTTT
>-|TRBV19|TRBJ2-4|-
CASSIGAGGAKNIQYF
TGTGCCAGTAGTATAGGGGCAGGAGGTGCCAAAAACATTCAGTACTTC
>TRBD1|TRBV4-1|TRBJ1-2|-
CASSQPQGDGYTF
TGCGCCAGCAGCCAACCACAGGGGGATGGCTACACCTTC
>TRBD1|TRBV15|TRBJ2-7|-
CATSRERTGFYEQYF
TGTGCCACCAGCAGAGAACGGACAGGGTTCTACGAGCAGTACTTC
>-|TRBV5-1|TRBJ2-1|-
CASRPRPDEQFF
TGCGCCAGCCGACCTCGACCCGATGAGCAGTTCTTC
>-|TRBV7-2|TRBJ2-1|-
CASSPYTDEQFF
TGTGCCAGCAGCCCATACACCGATGAGCAGTTCTTC
>-|TRBV2|TRBJ2-7|many
CASSERGTNYEQYF
TGTGCCAGCAGTGAAAGGGGGACTAACTACGAGCAGTACTTC
>-|TRBV6-1|TRBJ1-5|few
CASSAFRGSNQPQHF
TGTGCCAGCAGTGCTTTCAGAGGAAGCAATCAGCCCCAGCATTTT
>-|TRBV20-1|TRBJ2-7|-
CSADLTYEQYF
TGCAGTGCTGATCTTACCTACGAGCAGTACTTC
>-|TRBV6-6|TRBJ2-7|-
CASSYGSGPTFGEQYF
TGTGCCAGCAGTTACGGGAGCGGACCCACCTTCGGTGAGCAGTACTTC
>-|TRBV7-9|TRBJ2-5|-
CASSSGSQETQYF
TGTGCCAGCAGCTCGGGCAGCCAAGAGACCCAGTACTTC
>-|TRBV6-5|TRBJ2-1|-
CASSPKSSYNEQFF
TGTGCCAGCAGCCCAAAATCCTCCTACAATGAGCAGTTCTTC
>-|TRBV5-6|TRBJ2-5|-
CASSNLGETQYF
TGTGCCAGCAGCAATCTAGGGGAGACCCAGTACTTC
>-|TRBV10-3|TRBJ1-2|-
CAISGGQGLLDGYTF
TGTGCCATCAGTGGAGGTCAGGGTTTATTGGATGGCTACACCTTC
>-|TRBV19|TRBJ2-4|-
CASTPDGILAKNIQYF
TGTGCCAGTACTCCGGACGGAATACTAGCCAAAAACATTCAGTACTTC
>TRBD2|TRBV10-2|TRBJ2-7|-
CASRRGRAYEQYF
TGCGCCAGCAGGCGCGGGAGGGCCTACGAGCAGTACTTC
>TRBD2|TRBV5-1|TRBJ2-2|-
CASSLTSGSLNTGELFF
TGCGCCAGCAGCTTGACTAGCGGGAGCTTAAACACCGGGGAGCTGTTTTTT
>TRBD1|TRBV7-2|TRBJ2-7|-
CASSFDRDYEQYF
TGTGCCAGCAGCTTCGACAGGGACTACGAGCAGTACTTC
>-|TRBV5-1|TRBJ2-3|-
CASSFESGKDTQYF
TGCGCCAGCAGCTTTGAGTCCGGGAAAGATACGCAGTATTTT
>-|TRBV5-6|TRBJ2-2|-
CASSLGLETGELFF
TGTGCCAGCAGCTTGGGACTAGAGACCGGGGAGCTGTTTTTT
>-|TRBV6-1|TRBJ1-2|few
CASSVVGYGYTF
TGTGCCAGCAGTGTAGTTGGCTATGGCTACACCTTC
>-|TRBV11-1|TRBJ2-7|-
CASSLAIASPREQYF
TGTGCCAGCAGCTTAGCGATCGCTAGCCCCAGGGAGCAGTACTTC
>-|TRBV6-1|TRBJ1-1|once
CASSDPGRRNTEAFF
TGTGCCAGCAGTGACCCGGGACGAAGGAACACTGAAGCTTTCTTT
>TRBD1|TRBV15|TRBJ1-5|-
CATSSLRTGGRTQHF
TGTGCCACCAGCAGTCTTCGGACAGGGGGACGGACCCAGCATTTT
>-|TRBV6-1|TRBJ1-1|-
CASSETWQGLRAFF
TGTGCCAGCAGTGAAACGTGGCAGGGGTTGAGAGCTTTCTTT
>TRBD1|TRBV2|TRBJ1-2|-
CASTLDRGYGYTF
TGTGCCAGCACCTTGGACAGGGGTTATGGCTACACCTTC
>-|TRBV7-9|TRBJ1-1|-
CASSLETPGTEAFF
TGTGCCAGCAGCTTAGAGACCCCAGGGACTGAAGCTTTCTTT
>-|TRBV19|TRBJ1-1|-
CASSIYDRNTEAFF
TGTGCCAGTAGTATTTATGACAGGAACACTGAAGCTTTCTTT
>TRBD2|TRBV5-1|TRBJ2-1|-
CASSVTSGSSYNEQFF
TGCGCCAGCAGCGTGACTAGCGGGAGCTCCTACAATGAGCAGTTCTTC
>TRBD1|TRBV2|TRBJ1-1|few
CASIGTGYTEAFF
TGTGCCAGCATCGGGACAGGGTACACTGAAGCTTTCTTT
>TRBD1|TRBV9|TRBJ2-7|once
CASSAGTGGDYEQYF
TGTGCCAGCAGCGCAGGGACAGGGGGGGACTACGAGCAGTACTTC
>-|TRBV5-6|TRBJ1-2|-
CASSFLKGPYGYTF
TGTGCCAGCAGCTTTTTAAAGGGACCCTATGGCTACACCTTC
>-|TRBV6-5|TRBJ2-2|few
CASSYRVTVNTGELFF
TGTGCCAGCAGTTACCGGGTAACGGTTAACACCGGGGAGCTGTTTTTT
>-|TRBV25-1|TRBJ1-1|once
CASSQIHSGGNTEAFF
TGTGCCAGCAGCCAGATCCACTCGGGGGGGAACACTGAAGCTTTCTTT